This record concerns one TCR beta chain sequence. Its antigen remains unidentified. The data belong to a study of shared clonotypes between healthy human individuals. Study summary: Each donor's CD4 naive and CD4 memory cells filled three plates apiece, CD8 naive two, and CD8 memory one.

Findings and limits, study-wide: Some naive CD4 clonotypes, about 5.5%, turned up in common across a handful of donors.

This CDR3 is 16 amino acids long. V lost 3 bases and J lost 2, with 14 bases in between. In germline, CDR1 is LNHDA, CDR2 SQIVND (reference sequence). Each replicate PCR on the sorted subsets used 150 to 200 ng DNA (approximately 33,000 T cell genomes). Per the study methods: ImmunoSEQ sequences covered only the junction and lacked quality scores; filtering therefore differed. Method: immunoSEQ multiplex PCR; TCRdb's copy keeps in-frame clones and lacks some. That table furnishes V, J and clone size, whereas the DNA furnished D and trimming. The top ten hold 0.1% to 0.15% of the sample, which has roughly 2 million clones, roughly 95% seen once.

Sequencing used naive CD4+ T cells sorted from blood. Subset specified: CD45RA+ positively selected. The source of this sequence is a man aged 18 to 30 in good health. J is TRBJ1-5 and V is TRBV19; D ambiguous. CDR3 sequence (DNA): TGTGCCAGTAGTATTGGAGTTGATGTCGGCAATCAGCCCCAGCATTTT. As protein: CASSIGVDVGNQPQHF. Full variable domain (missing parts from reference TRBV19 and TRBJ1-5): DGGITQSPKYLFRKEGQNVTLSCEQNLNHDAMYWYRQDPGQGLRLIYYSQIVNDFQKGDIAEGYSVSREKKESFPLTVTSAQKNPTAFYLCASSIGVDVGNQPQHFGDGTRLSIL.